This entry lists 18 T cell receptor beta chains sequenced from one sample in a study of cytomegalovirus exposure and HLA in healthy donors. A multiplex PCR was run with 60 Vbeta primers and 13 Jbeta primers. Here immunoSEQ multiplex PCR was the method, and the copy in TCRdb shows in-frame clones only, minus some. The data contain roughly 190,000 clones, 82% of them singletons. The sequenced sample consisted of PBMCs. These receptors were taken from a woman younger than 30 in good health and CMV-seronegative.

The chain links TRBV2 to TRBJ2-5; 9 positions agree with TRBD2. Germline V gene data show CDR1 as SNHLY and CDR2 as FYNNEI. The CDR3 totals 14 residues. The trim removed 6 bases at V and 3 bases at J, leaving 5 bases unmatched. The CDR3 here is CASRETSGEETQYF. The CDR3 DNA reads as TGTGCCAGCAGGGAGACTAGCGGCGAAGAGACCCAGTACTTC.

CDR3 protein: CATSPGQYNTGELFF. The CDR3 coding sequence is TGTGCCACCTCGCCGGGACAGTACAACACCGGGGAGCTGTTTTTT. This chain connects TRBV11-2 to TRBJ2-2, with 7 positions matching TRBD1. Trimming at V came to 10 bases and at J to 2 bases, leaving 10 bases not matched to a gene. Germline assignment: CDR1 SGHAT and CDR2 FQNNGV. This CDR3 comprises 15 residues.

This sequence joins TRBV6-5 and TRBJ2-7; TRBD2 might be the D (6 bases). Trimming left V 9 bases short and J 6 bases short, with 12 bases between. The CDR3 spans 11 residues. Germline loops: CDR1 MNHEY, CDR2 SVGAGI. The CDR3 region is CASRGYGEQYF. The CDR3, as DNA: TGTGCCAGTCGGGGGTATGGCGAGCAGTACTTC.

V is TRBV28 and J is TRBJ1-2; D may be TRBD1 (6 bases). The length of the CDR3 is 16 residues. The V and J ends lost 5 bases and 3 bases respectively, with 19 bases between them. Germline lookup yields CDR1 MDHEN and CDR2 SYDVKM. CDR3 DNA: TGTGCCAGCAGTCCACCCGGACAGCCGCGCGACTATGGCTACACCTTC. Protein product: CASSPPGQPRDYGYTF.

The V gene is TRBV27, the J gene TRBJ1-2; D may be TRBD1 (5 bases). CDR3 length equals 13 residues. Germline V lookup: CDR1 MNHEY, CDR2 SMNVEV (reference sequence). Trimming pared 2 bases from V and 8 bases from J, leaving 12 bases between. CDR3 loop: CASSLNAGFGYTF. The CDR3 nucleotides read TGTGCCAGCAGTTTAAATGCAGGGTTCGGCTACACCTTC.

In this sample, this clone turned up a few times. CDR3 coding DNA: TGCGCCAGCAGCCAAGGGACAGGGAGTAACTATGGCTACACCTTC. Amino acid sequence: CASSQGTGSNYGYTF. J is TRBJ1-2 and V is TRBV4-1; the match to TRBD1 covers 8 bases. The CDR3 has 15 residues. Germline V gene data show CDR1 as MGHRA and CDR2 as YSYEKL. J was trimmed by 1 base and V by 1 base; bases with no gene match: 2.

The CDR3 DNA is TGTGCCAGCAGTCCCGGGACTAGAGCTACGGGTGAGCAGTTCTTC. Its translation is CASSPGTRATGEQFF. The rearrangement uses TRBV6-5 and TRBJ2-1, with 8 bases lining up with TRBD2. V lost 5 bases and J lost 9; bases outside the gene matches: 12. There are 15 residues in the CDR3. Germline V gene lookup returns CDR1 MNHEY and CDR2 SVGAGI.

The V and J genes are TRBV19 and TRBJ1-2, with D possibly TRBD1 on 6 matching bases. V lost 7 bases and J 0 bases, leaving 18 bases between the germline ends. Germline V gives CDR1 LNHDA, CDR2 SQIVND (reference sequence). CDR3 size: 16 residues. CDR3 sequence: CASTLGFAGANYGYTF. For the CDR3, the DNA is TGTGCCAGTACCTTGGGTTTCGCAGGGGCTAACTATGGCTACACCTTC. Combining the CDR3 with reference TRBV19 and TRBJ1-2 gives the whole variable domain DGGITQSPKYLFRKEGQNVTLSCEQNLNHDAMYWYRQDPGQGLRLIYYSQIVNDFQKGDIAEGYSVSREKKESFPLTVTSAQKNPTAFYLCASTLGFAGANYGYTFGSGTRLTVV.

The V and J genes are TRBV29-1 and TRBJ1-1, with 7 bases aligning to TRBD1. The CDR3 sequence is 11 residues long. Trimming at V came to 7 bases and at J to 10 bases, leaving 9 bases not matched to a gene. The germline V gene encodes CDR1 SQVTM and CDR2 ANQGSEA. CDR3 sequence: CSALTGLIAFF. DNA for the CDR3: TGCAGCGCATTGACAGGGTTGATAGCTTTCTTT.

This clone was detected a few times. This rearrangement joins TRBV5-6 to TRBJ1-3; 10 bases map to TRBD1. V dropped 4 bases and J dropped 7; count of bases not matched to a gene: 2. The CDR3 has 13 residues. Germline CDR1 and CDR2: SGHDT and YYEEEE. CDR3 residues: CASSRTGGNTIYF. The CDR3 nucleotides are TGTGCCAGCAGCCGGACAGGGGGGAACACCATATATTTT.

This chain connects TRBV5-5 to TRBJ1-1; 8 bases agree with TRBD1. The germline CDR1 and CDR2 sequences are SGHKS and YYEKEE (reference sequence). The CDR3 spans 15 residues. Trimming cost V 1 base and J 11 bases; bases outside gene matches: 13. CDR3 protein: CASSLRGQGAGLAFF. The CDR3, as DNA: TGTGCCAGCAGCTTGAGGGGGCAGGGGGCGGGTCTGGCTTTCTTT.

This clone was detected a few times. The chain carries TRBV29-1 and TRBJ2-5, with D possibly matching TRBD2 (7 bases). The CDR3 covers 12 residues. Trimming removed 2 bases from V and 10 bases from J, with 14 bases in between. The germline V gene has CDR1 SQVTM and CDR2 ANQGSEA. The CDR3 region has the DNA TGCAGCGTTGAACGGAGGGGGAGGGACCAGTACTTC. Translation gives CSVERRGRDQYF.

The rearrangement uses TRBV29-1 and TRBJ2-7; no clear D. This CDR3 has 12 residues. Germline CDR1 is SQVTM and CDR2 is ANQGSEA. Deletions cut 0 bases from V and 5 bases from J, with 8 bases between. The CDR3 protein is CSVEDRVHEQYF. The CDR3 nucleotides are TGCAGCGTTGAAGATCGGGTCCACGAGCAGTACTTC.

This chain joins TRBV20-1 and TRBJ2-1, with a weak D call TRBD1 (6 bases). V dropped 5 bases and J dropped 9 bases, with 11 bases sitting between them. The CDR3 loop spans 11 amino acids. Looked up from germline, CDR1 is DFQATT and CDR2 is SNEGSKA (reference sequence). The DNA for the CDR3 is TGCAGTGCTTCAGGGGCTGGTGAGCAGTTCTTC. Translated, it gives CSASGAGEQFF.

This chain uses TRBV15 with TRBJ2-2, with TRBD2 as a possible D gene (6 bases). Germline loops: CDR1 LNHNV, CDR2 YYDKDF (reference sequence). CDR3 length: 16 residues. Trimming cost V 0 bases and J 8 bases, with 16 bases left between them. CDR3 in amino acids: CATSRERWGVEGELFF. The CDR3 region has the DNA TGTGCCACCAGCAGAGAAAGGTGGGGGGTCGAAGGGGAGCTGTTTTTT.

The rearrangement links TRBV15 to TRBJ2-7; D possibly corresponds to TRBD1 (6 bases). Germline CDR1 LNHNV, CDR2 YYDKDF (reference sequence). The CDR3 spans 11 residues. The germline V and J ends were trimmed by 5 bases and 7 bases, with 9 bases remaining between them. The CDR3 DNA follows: TGTGCCACCAGCGACAGGCTAGAGCAGTACTTC. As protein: CATSDRLEQYF. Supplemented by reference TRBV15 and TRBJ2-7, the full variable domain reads DAMVIQNPRYQVTQFGKPVTLSCSQTLNHNVMYWYQQKSSQAPKLLFHYYDKDFNNEADTPDNFQSRRPNTSFCFLDIRSPGLGDTAMYLCATSDRLEQYFGPGTRLTVT.

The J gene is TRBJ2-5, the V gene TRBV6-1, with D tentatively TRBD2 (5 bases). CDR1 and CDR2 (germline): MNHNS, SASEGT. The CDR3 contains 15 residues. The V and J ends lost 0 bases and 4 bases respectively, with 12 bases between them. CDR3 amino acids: CASSEALDRAETQYF. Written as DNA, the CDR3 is TGTGCCAGCAGTGAAGCACTAGATAGGGCAGAGACCCAGTACTTC.

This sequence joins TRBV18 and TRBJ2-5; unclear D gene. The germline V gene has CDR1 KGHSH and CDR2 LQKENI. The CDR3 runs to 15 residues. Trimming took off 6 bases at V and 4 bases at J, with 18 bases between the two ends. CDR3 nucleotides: TGTGCCAGCTCGCCTTCGGTGCAGGTGCGAGAGACCCAGTACTTC. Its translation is CASSPSVQVRETQYF.